The clone carrying this TCR beta chain turned up a few times. Its antigen is currently unknown. The V end lost 1 base, the J end lost 9 bases, and 13 bases lay between the germline ends. Germline values: CDR1 SQVTM, CDR2 ANQGSEA. The CDR3 runs 12 residues. This specimen comes from a study of CD8+CD57+ T cells in acquired aplastic anemia. At the level of the study: Recorded DNA amounts for sorted CD4+ and CD8+ cells had an average of 3.2 ug. Study findings and constraints: Patients and controls were found to share 25 to 35 CD8+ CDR3 sequences.

Genomic DNA templated the TCR beta VDJ and CDR3 profiling. One entry per CDR3 protein results from TCRdb running MiXCR on the reads. The sample consists of approximately 190,000 distinct CDR3 sequences, nearly 50% of them appearing once. CD8+CD57+ cell expansion, shown by flow cytometry, had occurred in the patients selected for sequencing. No therapy was given to patients before blood sampling. The TCR sequence derives from a human donor with aplastic anemia. This chain links TRBV29-1 with TRBJ2-7; D is unclear. Sequencing was done on a sample of sorted CD4+, CD8+, or CD8+CD57+ T cells (not recorded which) from PBMCs. The CDR3 nucleotides read TGCAGCGTTGAAGGCTCCAGCTTGGCGCAGTACTTC. This encodes CSVEGSSLAQYF.